The T cell receptor beta chain under discussion was sequenced for a study of T-cell reconstitution after alpha-beta-depleted transplantation in children. Findings and limits, study-wide: Surviving thymic progenitors and recipient T cells were the source of high TCRbeta diversity at day 60 in some patients. Fresh T-cell production supplied most of the T-cell counts and diversity seen one year after transplant. Expanded graft clones numbering several hundred reportedly gave rise to alpha-beta T cells about two months after transplant.

This clonotype was counted ten times or more. The antigen remains unidentified. Per the germline V gene, CDR1 is LGHNA and CDR2 is YNFKEQ. The V gene end was trimmed by 0 bases and the J gene end by 6 bases; junction bases not matched to a gene: 6. This CDR3 comprises 17 residues. Construction of the TCRbeta library involved unique molecular identifiers. TCRdb re-derived calls from the PCR reads in MiXCR, one entry per CDR3 protein. The sample consists of about 250,000 distinct CDR3 sequences, under 30% of them appearing once. The source is a female patient aged 2-10 years who had a stem cell transplant for congenital amegakaryocytic thrombocytopenia, so the T cells may come from the graft donor. This sequence joins TRBV4-2 and TRBJ2-1, with 12 bases identical to TRBD2. The sequencing used PBMCs, mostly from graft donor cells, collected 360 days after TCRalphabeta/CD19-depleted stem cell transplant. In nucleotides, the CDR3 is TGTGCCAGCAGCCAAGAATTTCGACTAGCGGGAGTCAATGAGCAGTTCTTC. Encoded protein: CASSQEFRLAGVNEQFF.